These 6 T cell receptor beta chains were all obtained from the same sample, sequenced in a study of control samples from healthy donors and cancer patients. Some clones are missing from TCRdb's copy, which holds only in-frame ones; the method was immunoSEQ multiplex PCR. This sample yields approximately 120,000 clones, of which around 87% are seen a single time; 2.9% belongs to the top ten. The sample taken for sequencing was blood. The receptors here all came from a man in his 60s in good health.

The chain recombines TRBV6-5 with TRBJ2-1; TRBD1 agrees at 8 bases. V was pared by 6 bases and J by 10 bases, with 14 bases of the junction left unmatched. Germline loops: CDR1 MNHEY, CDR2 SVGAGI. CDR3 length: 15 amino acids. The CDR3 region is CASSLTGTGVSEQFF. CDR3 nucleotides: TGTGCCAGCAGCCTGACCGGGACAGGAGTGTCAGAGCAGTTCTTC.

The chain carries TRBV7-2 and TRBJ1-2; 8 bases line up with TRBD1. CDR1 and CDR2 from the germline V gene are SGHTA and FQGNSA. The CDR3 extends over 14 amino acids. Germline trimming cut 5 bases from V and 7 bases from J; bases unmatched to any gene: 9. The CDR3 sequence is CASSPDRAMGGYTF. The DNA of the CDR3 is TGTGCCAGCAGCCCGGACAGGGCGATGGGTGGCTACACCTTC.

The chain has TRBV10-3 and TRBJ1-5; 9 bases agree with TRBD1. V was pared by 6 bases and J by 6 bases, with 15 bases of the junction left unmatched. CDR3 length: 17 residues. Germline lookup yields CDR1 ENHRY and CDR2 SYGVKD. This CDR3 reads CAISEGLGQGLGQPQHF. DNA for the CDR3: TGTGCCATCAGCGAGGGTCTGGGACAGGGTTTGGGTCAGCCCCAGCATTTT.

V is TRBV27 and J is TRBJ1-2; tentatively, D is TRBD1 (6 bases). The CDR3 loop spans 14 amino acids. Germline CDR1 MNHEY, CDR2 SMNVEV (reference sequence). V was shortened by 0 bases and J by 7 bases, with 12 bases between the two germline ends. CDR3 nucleotide sequence: TGTGCCAGCAGTTTATCCTCAGGGGAGCGTGGCTACACCTTC. Translating it yields CASSLSSGERGYTF.

CDR3 nucleotide sequence: TGTGCCAGCAGTTTGAGTTCCATGAGGACGGCCCAGCATTTT. Its translation is CASSLSSMRTAQHF. The chain uses TRBV28 and TRBJ1-5; no definite D call. CDR3 size: 14 residues. The V end lost 3 bases, the J end lost 11 bases, and 17 bases lay between the germline ends. CDR1 and CDR2 from the germline V gene are MDHEN and SYDVKM.

This clone was seen only a few times. V usage is TRBV6-1 and J usage is TRBJ1-4; 8 bases align to TRBD1. The CDR3 loop spans 16 amino acids. The V and J ends lost 4 bases and 3 bases, in that order; junction bases with no gene match: 7. CDR1 is MNHNS, CDR2 SASEGT, per germline. In DNA form, the CDR3 reads TGTGCCAGCAGTGCAGGGGGCCTTGCGGCTAATGAAAAACTGTTTTTT. This sequence encodes CASSAGGLAANEKLFF.